The following is a T cell receptor beta chain sequence with its context. What it binds is not known. The germline gives CDR1 MDHEN, CDR2 SYDVKM. Trimming removed 8 bases at V and 0 bases at J, with 15 bases between. The CDR3 extends over 15 amino acids. Naive CD8 populations comprised CD45RO-negative cells positively selected for CCR7, excluding terminally differentiated effector memory CD45RA+ cells. The study drew all its donors from Caucasian adults living in Nashville, Tennessee. The sample originates from a study of shared clonotypes between healthy human individuals. Study-level findings and limits: Sorted-subset sequencing, rarefaction showed, was incomplete despite large depth. Generation probabilities were higher for clonotypes shared across all four sorted-subset donors than for unshared ones.

Original processing methods: Junction-only sequences without quality scores came from ImmunoSEQ, so filtering differed. TCRdb keeps only in-frame clones here, not all; method: immunoSEQ multiplex PCR. V, J and clone size derive from that table, while D and trimming were established from the DNA sequence. The sample lists around 1,900,000 clones, 90% to 95% occurring once. Sequencing input: naive CD8+ T cells from PBMCs. V usage is TRBV28 and J usage is TRBJ2-3, with unresolved D. The clonotype comes from a man aged 18 to 35 in good health. Some clones in this sample may be carry-over from other donors' samples. The CDR3 region is CASAPQSFSTDTQYF. The DNA of the CDR3 is TGTGCCAGCGCACCCCAGTCTTTCAGCACAGATACGCAGTATTTT.